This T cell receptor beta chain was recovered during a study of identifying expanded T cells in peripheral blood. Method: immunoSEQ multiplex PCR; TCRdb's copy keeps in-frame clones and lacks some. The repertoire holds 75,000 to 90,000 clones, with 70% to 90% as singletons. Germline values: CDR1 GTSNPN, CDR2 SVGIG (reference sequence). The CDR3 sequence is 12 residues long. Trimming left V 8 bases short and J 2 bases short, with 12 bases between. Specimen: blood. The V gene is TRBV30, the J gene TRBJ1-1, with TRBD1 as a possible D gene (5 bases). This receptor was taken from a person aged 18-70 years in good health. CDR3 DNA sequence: TGTGCCGGGGGGGAACTAAACACTGAAGCTTTCTTT. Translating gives CAGGELNTEAFF.